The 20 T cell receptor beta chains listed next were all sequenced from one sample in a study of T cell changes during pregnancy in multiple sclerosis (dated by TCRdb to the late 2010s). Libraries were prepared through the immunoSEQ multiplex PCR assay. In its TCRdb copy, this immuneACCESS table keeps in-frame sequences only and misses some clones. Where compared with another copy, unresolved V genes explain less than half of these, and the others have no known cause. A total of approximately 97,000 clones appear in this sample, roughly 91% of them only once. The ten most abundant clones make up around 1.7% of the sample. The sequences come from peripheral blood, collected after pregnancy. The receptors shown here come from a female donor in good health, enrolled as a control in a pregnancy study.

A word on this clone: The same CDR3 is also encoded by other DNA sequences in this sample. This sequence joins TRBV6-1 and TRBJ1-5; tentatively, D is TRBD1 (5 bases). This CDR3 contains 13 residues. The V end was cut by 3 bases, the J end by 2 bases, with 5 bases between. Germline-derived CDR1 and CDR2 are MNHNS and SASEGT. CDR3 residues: CASSDRGNQPQHF. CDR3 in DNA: TGTGCCAGCAGTGACAGGGGCAATCAGCCCCAGCATTTT.

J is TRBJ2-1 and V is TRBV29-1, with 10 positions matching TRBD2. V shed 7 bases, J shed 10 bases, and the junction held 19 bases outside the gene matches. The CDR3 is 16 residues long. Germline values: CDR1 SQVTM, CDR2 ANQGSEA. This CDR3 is CSAKTLTKRGGHEQFF. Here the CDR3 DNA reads TGCAGCGCGAAGACCCTGACTAAGCGGGGGGGCCACGAGCAGTTCTTC.

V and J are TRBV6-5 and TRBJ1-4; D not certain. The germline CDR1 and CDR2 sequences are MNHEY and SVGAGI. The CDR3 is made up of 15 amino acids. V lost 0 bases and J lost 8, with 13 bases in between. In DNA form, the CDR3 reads TGTGCCAGCAGTTACTCGAGAGGGAGCGGGGAAAAACTGTTTTTT. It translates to CASSYSRGSGEKLFF.

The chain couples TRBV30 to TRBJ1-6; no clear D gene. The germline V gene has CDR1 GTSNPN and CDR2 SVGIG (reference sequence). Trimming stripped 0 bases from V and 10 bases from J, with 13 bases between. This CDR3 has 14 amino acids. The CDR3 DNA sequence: TGTGCCTGGAGTGTATCCCTTATGCGATCACCCCTCCACTTT. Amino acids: CAWSVSLMRSPLHF.

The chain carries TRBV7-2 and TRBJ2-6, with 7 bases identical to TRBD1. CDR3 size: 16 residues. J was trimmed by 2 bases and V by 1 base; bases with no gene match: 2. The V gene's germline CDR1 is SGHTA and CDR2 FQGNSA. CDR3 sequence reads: CASSLVGGPGANVLTF. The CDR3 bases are TGTGCCAGCAGCTTAGTAGGGGGCCCTGGGGCCAACGTCCTGACTTTC.

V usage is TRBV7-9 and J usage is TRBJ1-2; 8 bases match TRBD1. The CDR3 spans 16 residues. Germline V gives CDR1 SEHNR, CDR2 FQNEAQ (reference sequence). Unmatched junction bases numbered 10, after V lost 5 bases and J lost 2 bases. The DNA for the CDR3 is TGTGCCAGCAGCCGAGATACAGGGGGTCGGAACTATGGCTACACCTTC. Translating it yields CASSRDTGGRNYGYTF.

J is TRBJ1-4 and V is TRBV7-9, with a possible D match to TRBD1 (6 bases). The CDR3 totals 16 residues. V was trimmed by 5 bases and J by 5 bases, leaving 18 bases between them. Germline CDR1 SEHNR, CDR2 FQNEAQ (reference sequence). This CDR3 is CASSPLTGGPNEKLFF. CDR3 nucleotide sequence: TGTGCCAGCAGCCCACTGACAGGTGGGCCCAATGAAAAACTGTTTTTT.

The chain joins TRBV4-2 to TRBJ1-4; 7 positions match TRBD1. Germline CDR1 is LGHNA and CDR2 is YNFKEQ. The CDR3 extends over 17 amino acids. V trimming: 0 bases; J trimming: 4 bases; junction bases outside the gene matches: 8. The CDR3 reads CASSQDLLGQFNEKLFF. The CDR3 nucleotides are TGTGCCAGCAGCCAAGATCTGTTGGGACAGTTTAATGAAAAACTGTTTTTT.

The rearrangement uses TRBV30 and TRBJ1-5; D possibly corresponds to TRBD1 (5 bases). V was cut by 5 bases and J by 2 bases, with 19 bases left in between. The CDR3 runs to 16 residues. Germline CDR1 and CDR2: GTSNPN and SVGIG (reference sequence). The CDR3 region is CAWSCREDMGNQPQHF. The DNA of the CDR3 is TGTGCCTGGTCCTGCCGGGAGGACATGGGCAATCAGCCCCAGCATTTT. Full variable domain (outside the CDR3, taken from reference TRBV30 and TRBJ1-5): SQTIHQWPATLVQPVGSPLSLECTVEGTSNPNLYWYRQAAGRGLQLLFYSVGIGQISSEVPQNLSASRPQDRQFILSSKKLLLSDSGFYLCAWSCREDMGNQPQHFGDGTRLSIL.

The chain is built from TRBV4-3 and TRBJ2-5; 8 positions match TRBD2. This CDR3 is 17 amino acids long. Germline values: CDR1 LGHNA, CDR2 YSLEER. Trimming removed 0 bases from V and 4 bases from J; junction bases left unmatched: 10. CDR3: CASSQELRGVGRETQYF. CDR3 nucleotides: TGCGCCAGCAGCCAAGAGTTGCGGGGGGTTGGACGAGAGACCCAGTACTTC.

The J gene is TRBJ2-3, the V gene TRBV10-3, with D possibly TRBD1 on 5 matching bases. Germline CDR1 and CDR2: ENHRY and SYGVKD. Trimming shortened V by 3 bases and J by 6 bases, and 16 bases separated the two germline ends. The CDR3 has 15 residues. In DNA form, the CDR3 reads TGTGCCATCAGTGATTCAGGGAAGGAGAGTGATACGCAGTATTTT. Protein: CAISDSGKESDTQYF.

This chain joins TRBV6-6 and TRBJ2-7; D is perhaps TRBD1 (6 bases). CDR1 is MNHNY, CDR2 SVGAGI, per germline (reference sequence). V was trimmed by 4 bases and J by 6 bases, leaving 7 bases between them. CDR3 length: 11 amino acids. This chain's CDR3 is CASSFRGEQYF. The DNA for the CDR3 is TGTGCCAGCAGTTTCAGGGGCGAGCAGTACTTC.

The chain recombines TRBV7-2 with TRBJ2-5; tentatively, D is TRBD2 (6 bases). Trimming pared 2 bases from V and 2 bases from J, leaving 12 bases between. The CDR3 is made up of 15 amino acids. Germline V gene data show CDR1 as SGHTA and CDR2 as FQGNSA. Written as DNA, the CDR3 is TGTGCCAGCAGCTTAAGGGGCGGGGCTCAAGAGACCCAGTACTTC. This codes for CASSLRGGAQETQYF.

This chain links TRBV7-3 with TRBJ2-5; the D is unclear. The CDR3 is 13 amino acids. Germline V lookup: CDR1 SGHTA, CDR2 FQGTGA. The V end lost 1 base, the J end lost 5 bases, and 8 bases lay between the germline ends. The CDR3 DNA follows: TGTGCCAGCAGCTTAAGTGGAGTGGAGACCCAGTACTTC. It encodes CASSLSGVETQYF.

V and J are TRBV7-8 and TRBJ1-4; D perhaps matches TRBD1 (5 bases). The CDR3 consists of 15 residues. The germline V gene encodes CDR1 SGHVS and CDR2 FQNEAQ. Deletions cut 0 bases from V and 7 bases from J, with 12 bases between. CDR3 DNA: TGTGCCAGCAGCTTAGCGATCCGGGGGGGTGAAAAACTGTTTTTT. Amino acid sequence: CASSLAIRGGEKLFF.

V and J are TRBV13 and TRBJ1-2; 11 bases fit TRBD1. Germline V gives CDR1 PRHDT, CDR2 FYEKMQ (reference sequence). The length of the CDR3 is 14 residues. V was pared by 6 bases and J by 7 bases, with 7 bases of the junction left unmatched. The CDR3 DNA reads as TGTGCCAGCAGTTTAATGGGACAGGGGGTTGGCTACACCTTC. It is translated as CASSLMGQGVGYTF.

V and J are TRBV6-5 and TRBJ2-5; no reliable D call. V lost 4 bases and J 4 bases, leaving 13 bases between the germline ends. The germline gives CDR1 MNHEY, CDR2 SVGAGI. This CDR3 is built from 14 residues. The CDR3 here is CASSSVSLGETQYF. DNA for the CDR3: TGTGCCAGCAGTTCGGTTAGCTTGGGAGAGACCCAGTACTTC.

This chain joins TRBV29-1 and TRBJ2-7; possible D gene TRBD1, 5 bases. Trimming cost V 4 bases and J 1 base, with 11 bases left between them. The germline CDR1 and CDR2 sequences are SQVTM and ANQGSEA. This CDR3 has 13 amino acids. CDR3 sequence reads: CSVAGQGSYEQYF. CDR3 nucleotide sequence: TGCAGCGTTGCCGGGCAGGGTTCCTACGAGCAGTACTTC.

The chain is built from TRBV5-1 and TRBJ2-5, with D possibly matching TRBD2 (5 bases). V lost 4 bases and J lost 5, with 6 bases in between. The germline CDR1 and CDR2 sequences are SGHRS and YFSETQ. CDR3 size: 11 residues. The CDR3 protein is CASSGGETQYF. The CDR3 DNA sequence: TGCGCCAGCAGCGGCGGGGAGACCCAGTACTTC.

The CDR3 region is CASSMGGLAPQHF. CDR3 bases: TGTGCCAGTAGTATGGGGGGGCTAGCGCCCCAGCATTTT. The chain carries TRBV19 and TRBJ1-5; D possibly corresponds to TRBD1 (6 bases). The ends were cut back, 3 bases at V and 9 bases at J, with 12 bases in the middle. CDR1 LNHDA and CDR2 SQIVND come from the germline V gene (reference sequence). CDR3 length equals 13 residues.